What follows are 31 T cell receptor beta chains derived from one specimen sequenced in a study of radiation and T cells in renal cell carcinoma. Time point reported: baseline pretreatment blood. Treatment specified: 15 Gy SBRT to primary tumor, nephrectomy 4 weeks later. TCRdb's table, derived via immunoSEQ multiplex PCR, lists solely in-frame clones and lacks some. The sample has about 91,000 clones; under 90% are singletons. Sequences were derived from blood, sampled from a patient whose treatment included radiotherapy and nephrectomy. All receptors derive from a man in his fifties or sixties with renal cell carcinoma.

The V call is TRBV7-2, the J call TRBJ2-3; D call uncertain. The ends were cut back, 7 bases at V and 2 bases at J, with 7 bases in the middle. This CDR3 is 12 amino acids long. Germline V CDR1 and CDR2: SGHTA, FQGNSA. CDR3 coding DNA: TGTGCCAGCACCCTCGTCACAGATACGCAGTATTTT. It encodes CASTLVTDTQYF.

The gene calls are TRBV4-3 and TRBJ2-7; D tentatively reads TRBD1 or TRBD2 (6 bases each). V lost 1 base and J 3 bases, leaving 16 bases between the germline ends. The CDR3 totals 16 residues. Germline V lookup: CDR1 LGHNA, CDR2 YSLEER. This CDR3 reads CASSQVPGVTGYEQYF. The CDR3 nucleotides are TGCGCCAGCAGCCAAGTACCGGGGGTGACAGGCTACGAGCAGTACTTC.

This chain joins TRBV5-6 and TRBJ2-2; D unclear. The V gene's germline CDR1 is SGHDT and CDR2 YYEEEE. Deletions cut 1 base from V and 6 bases from J, with 7 bases between. The length of the CDR3 is 13 residues. CDR3 DNA sequence: TGTGCCAGCAGCTTGCGGCGAGCCGGGGAGCTGTTTTTT. Translated: CASSLRRAGELFF.

This clone was detected once. The chain uses TRBV7-9 and TRBJ1-2; 7 nucleotides line up with TRBD1. The CDR3 has 15 residues. The J segment lost 4 bases and the V segment lost 3 bases, leaving 8 bases of the junction unmatched. Germline V gene sequence: CDR1 SEHNR, CDR2 FQNEAQ (reference sequence). CDR3 DNA sequence: TGTGCCAGCAGCTTGGACCCCGGACAGGTCTATGGCTACACCTTC. Protein product: CASSLDPGQVYGYTF.

CDR3 in amino acids: CAWRDTDDQPQHF. DNA of the CDR3: TGTGCCTGGAGAGACACCGATGATCAGCCCCAGCATTTT. The chain has TRBV30 and TRBJ1-5; D is undetermined. The CDR3 is 13 amino acids. V was pared by 3 bases and J by 5 bases, with 11 bases between. Germline V gene data show CDR1 as GTSNPN and CDR2 as SVGIG (reference sequence).

This clone was detected a few times. The J gene is TRBJ1-1, the V gene TRBV4-2; D possibly corresponds to TRBD1 (5 bases). CDR1 LGHNA and CDR2 YNFKEQ come from the germline V gene. The CDR3 has 13 amino acids. With 0 bases removed from V and 7 bases from J, the gap between germline ends came to 9 bases. CDR3 sequence reads: CASSQDPRVEAFF. For the CDR3, the DNA is TGTGCCAGCAGCCAAGATCCCAGGGTTGAAGCTTTCTTT.

This clone is a singleton in its sample. The chain carries TRBV15 and TRBJ2-1; 7 bases align to TRBD1. The CDR3 runs to 14 residues. V was clipped by 8 bases and J by 8 bases; unmatched bases: 12. CDR1 and CDR2 from the germline V gene are LNHNV and YYDKDF (reference sequence). The CDR3 DNA reads TGTGCCACCCGCGACAGGGAATTACGGTATGAGCAGTTCTTC. Protein: CATRDRELRYEQFF.

This clone was recorded a few times. The chain joins TRBV28 to TRBJ2-7, with a possible D match to TRBD1 (6 bases). The CDR3 is made up of 17 amino acids. V shed 8 bases and J shed 3 bases, with 26 bases lying between them. From germline, CDR1 is MDHEN and CDR2 SYDVKM. Here the CDR3 DNA reads TGTGCCAGCCCCCCCTCCGGGTATACACAGGGACACTACGAGCAGTACTTC. This gives the protein CASPPSGYTQGHYEQYF.

The chain combines TRBV5-4 with TRBJ2-5; D gene unclear. The CDR3 consists of 13 residues. The V and J ends lost 1 base and 5 bases respectively, with 9 bases between them. Germline V gene sequence: CDR1 SGHNT, CDR2 YYREEE (reference sequence). The CDR3 sequence is CASSLNLWETQYF. For the CDR3, the DNA is TGTGCCAGCAGCTTGAACCTTTGGGAGACCCAGTACTTC.

J is TRBJ2-7 and V is TRBV5-4, with 10 bases identical to TRBD1. Unmatched junction bases numbered 13, after V lost 6 bases and J lost 7 bases. CDR3 size: 15 residues. Germline V gene lookup returns CDR1 SGHNT and CDR2 YYREEE (reference sequence). The CDR3 protein is CASTSGDRGLLEQYF. CDR3 DNA sequence: TGTGCCAGCACCTCGGGGGACAGGGGACTTCTGGAGCAGTACTTC. Supplemented by reference TRBV5-4 and TRBJ2-7, the full variable domain reads ETGVTQSPTHLIKTRGQQVTLRCSSQSGHNTVSWYQQALGQGPQFIFQYYREEENGRGNFPPRFSGLQFPNYSSELNVNALELDDSALYLCASTSGDRGLLEQYFGPGTRLTVT.

This clone was found once. V is TRBV27 and J is TRBJ2-5; D might be TRBD2 (6 bases). Germline loops: CDR1 MNHEY, CDR2 SMNVEV (reference sequence). V lost 6 bases and J 4 bases, leaving 15 bases between the germline ends. The CDR3 has 14 residues. CDR3 sequence (DNA): TGTGCCAGCAGCGGAGGGAGTGTGGTAGAGACCCAGTACTTC. Translating gives CASSGGSVVETQYF.

This clone occurred a few times. The rearrangement uses TRBV2 and TRBJ1-5; TRBD1 agrees at 7 bases. From germline, CDR1 is SNHLY and CDR2 FYNNEI. The CDR3 has 17 residues. The trim removed 4 bases at V and 0 bases at J, leaving 9 bases unmatched. The CDR3 reads CASSVEGDRFSNQPQHF. The CDR3 DNA follows: TGTGCCAGCAGTGTTGAGGGGGACAGATTTAGCAATCAGCCCCAGCATTTT. The whole variable domain, filled in from reference TRBV2 and TRBJ1-5, reads EPEVTQTPSHQVTQMGQEVILRCVPISNHLYFYWYRQILGQKVEFLVSFYNNEISEKSEIFDDQFSVERPDGSNFTLKIRSTKLEDSAMYFCASSVEGDRFSNQPQHFGDGTRLSIL.

The chain uses TRBV10-1 and TRBJ2-7; 9 bases agree with TRBD2. The V and J ends lost 0 bases and 1 base, in that order; junction bases with no gene match: 1. The CDR3 covers 15 residues. The V gene's germline CDR1 is WNHNN and CDR2 SYGVQD (reference sequence). The CDR3 DNA reads TGCGCCAGCAGTGAGTCGCTAGCGGGATCCTACGAGCAGTACTTC. It translates to CASSESLAGSYEQYF.

J is TRBJ2-7 and V is TRBV6-4; 8 bases align to TRBD1. CDR1 MRHNA and CDR2 SNTAGT come from the germline V gene. The CDR3 runs to 15 residues. After removal of 7 bases from V and 0 bases from J, the junction contained 8 bases not matched to a gene. In DNA, the CDR3 is TGTGCCAGCATCCGAAGGACAGGGCTCTCCTACGAGCAGTACTTC. It translates to CASIRRTGLSYEQYF.

The rearrangement uses TRBV28 and TRBJ2-7; no firm D call. The CDR3 loop spans 14 amino acids. Germline CDR1 and CDR2: MDHEN and SYDVKM. The V gene lost 2 bases and the J gene lost 0 bases, with 8 bases spanning the gap. CDR3 amino acids: CASSLRAVSYEQYF. The CDR3 nucleotides read TGTGCCAGCAGTTTAAGGGCGGTCTCCTACGAGCAGTACTTC.

The V and J genes are TRBV28 and TRBJ2-3; possibly TRBD1 or TRBD2 for D (5 bases each). V was trimmed by 7 bases and J by 2 bases, leaving 16 bases between them. The CDR3 totals 15 residues. Germline values: CDR1 MDHEN, CDR2 SYDVKM. In DNA form, the CDR3 reads TGTGCCAGCACCCCTGGGGACCGCTACACAGATACGCAGTATTTT. Protein product: CASTPGDRYTDTQYF.

Only a few counts were recorded for this clone. The rearrangement joins TRBV30 to TRBJ2-1, with a tentative D call TRBD1 (5 bases). Per germline, CDR1 GTSNPN and CDR2 SVGIG (reference sequence). With 0 bases removed from V and 3 bases from J, the gap between germline ends came to 12 bases. The CDR3 has 15 residues. Here the CDR3 reads CAWSVLSRDYNEQFF. The CDR3, as DNA: TGTGCCTGGAGTGTACTGTCCAGGGACTACAATGAGCAGTTCTTC.

V and J are TRBV15 and TRBJ2-1; D may be TRBD2 (5 bases). V was trimmed by 3 bases and J by 9 bases, leaving 12 bases between them. From germline, CDR1 is LNHNV and CDR2 YYDKDF (reference sequence). The CDR3 is 13 amino acids. CDR3 residues: CATSSQSAGEQFF. The CDR3 region has the DNA TGTGCCACCAGCAGCCAAAGTGCGGGTGAGCAGTTCTTC.

This clone turned up a few times. V is TRBV5-1 and J is TRBJ2-7; 7 bases fit TRBD1. V lost 7 bases and J lost 8; bases outside the gene matches: 21. This CDR3 spans 16 amino acids. Germline V gene sequence: CDR1 SGHRS, CDR2 YFSETQ. The DNA for the CDR3 is TGCGCCAGCGGGCCTGCTACCGGGACAGAACCTACCAAGCAGTACTTC. Translated: CASGPATGTEPTKQYF.

CDR3 nucleotides: TGTGCCAGCAGCGTAGGAGGACAGTCTTTAACCCTGAACTATGGCTACACCTTC. The encoded protein is CASSVGGQSLTLNYGYTF. This chain connects TRBV9 to TRBJ1-2, with D perhaps TRBD1 (6 bases). V lost 0 bases and J lost 2, with 20 bases in between. Germline CDR1 and CDR2: SGDLS and YYNGEE. The CDR3 runs 18 residues. The whole variable domain, filled in from reference TRBV9 and TRBJ1-2, reads DSGVTQTPKHLITATGQRVTLRCSPRSGDLSVYWYQQSLDQGLQFLIQYYNGEERAKGNILERFSAQQFPDLHSELNLSSLELGDSALYFCASSVGGQSLTLNYGYTFGSGTRLTVV.

The CDR3 DNA is TGTGCCAGTAGTGGAAGACAGGGGGTTGGGGACAATCAGCCCCAGCATTTT. Its protein is CASSGRQGVGDNQPQHF. V and J are TRBV19 and TRBJ1-5, with TRBD1 matching over 9 bases. This CDR3 contains 17 residues. The ends lost 5 bases at V and 3 bases at J; junction bases unmatched: 11. Germline V gene data show CDR1 as LNHDA and CDR2 as SQIVND (reference sequence).

This rearrangement joins TRBV4-3 to TRBJ1-1, with 7 nucleotides matching TRBD1. The CDR3 has 14 amino acids. Germline CDR1 LGHNA, CDR2 YSLEER. The V segment lost 5 bases and the J segment 1 base; nucleotides outside the gene matches: 4. CDR3 DNA: TGCGCCAGCAGCGCCCGACAGGGGAACACTGAAGCTTTCTTT. Translated, it gives CASSARQGNTEAFF.

The J gene is TRBJ2-7, the V gene TRBV5-1, with TRBD2 as a possible D gene (5 bases). The CDR3 length is 13 residues. The V and J ends lost 1 base and 6 bases respectively, with 11 bases between them. CDR1 is SGHRS, CDR2 YFSETQ, per germline. The CDR3 nucleotides read TGCGCCAGCAGCTTGTTAACGGCGGGCGAGCAGTACTTC. The encoded protein is CASSLLTAGEQYF.

J is TRBJ1-4 and V is TRBV2; D remains unclear. With 6 bases removed from V and 4 bases from J, the gap between germline ends came to 12 bases. The CDR3 covers 14 residues. Per germline, CDR1 SNHLY and CDR2 FYNNEI. This CDR3 reads CASRVAENNEKLFF. For the CDR3, the DNA is TGTGCCAGCAGGGTGGCAGAGAATAATGAAAAACTGTTTTTT.

The CDR3 is CASSFEGFVNYGYTF. In nucleotides, the CDR3 is TGCGCCAGCAGCTTTGAGGGTTTTGTCAACTATGGCTACACCTTC. The chain joins TRBV5-1 to TRBJ1-2, with D unclear. This CDR3 contains 15 residues. The V gene lost 2 bases and the J gene lost 2 bases, with 13 bases spanning the gap. The germline V gene encodes CDR1 SGHRS and CDR2 YFSETQ.

The rearrangement links TRBV11-2 to TRBJ2-3, with 14 nucleotides matching TRBD2. The V segment lost 2 bases and the J segment 3 bases; nucleotides outside the gene matches: 1. Germline CDR1 and CDR2: SGHAT and FQNNGV. The CDR3 spans 16 residues. DNA of the CDR3: TGTGCCAGCAGCTTAAGGACTAGCGGGAGGACAGATACGCAGTATTTT. Translating it yields CASSLRTSGRTDTQYF.

The chain carries TRBV10-1 and TRBJ2-3; D is uncertain. Trimming left V 2 bases short and J 5 bases short, with 8 bases between. The CDR3 contains 13 residues. The germline gives CDR1 WNHNN, CDR2 SYGVQD (reference sequence). CDR3 residues: CASSETLRDTQYF. In DNA, the CDR3 is TGCGCCAGCAGTGAGACCTTGCGAGATACGCAGTATTTT.

The CDR3 spells CASSELNQPQHF. The CDR3 DNA reads as TGTGCCAGCAGTGAACTCAATCAGCCCCAGCATTTT. V gene TRBV6-1 combines with J gene TRBJ1-5; no reliable D call. This CDR3 spans 12 amino acids. The V and J ends lost 2 bases and 3 bases respectively, with 2 bases between them. Germline assignment: CDR1 MNHNS and CDR2 SASEGT.

The chain has TRBV2 and TRBJ2-1; D call uncertain. V was pared by 7 bases and J by 9 bases, with 16 bases between. The CDR3 covers 13 residues. Germline CDR1 and CDR2: SNHLY and FYNNEI. The CDR3 sequence: CASTPTAPAEQFF. The DNA for the CDR3 is TGTGCCAGCACTCCCACAGCCCCGGCTGAGCAGTTCTTC.

V and J are TRBV29-1 and TRBJ2-1; D perhaps matches TRBD1 (6 bases). The germline V gene encodes CDR1 SQVTM and CDR2 ANQGSEA. Between the trimmed V and J ends, which lost 7 bases and 8 bases, there was a span of 15 bases. This CDR3 contains 12 residues. The CDR3 here is CSALGGRDEQFF. CDR3 bases: TGCAGCGCCTTAGGGGGACGGGATGAGCAGTTCTTC.

V and J are TRBV29-1 and TRBJ2-1; 10 nucleotides align to TRBD2. Germline CDR1 reads SQVTM; CDR2 reads ANQGSEA. The V and J ends lost 4 bases and 6 bases, in that order; junction bases with no gene match: 6. This CDR3 spans 14 amino acids. The CDR3 here is CSVGGLAGANEQFF. CDR3 DNA: TGCAGCGTTGGGGGGCTAGCGGGAGCCAATGAGCAGTTCTTC.